The source of this TCR beta chain is a study of cytomegalovirus exposure and HLA in healthy donors. The germline gives CDR1 MNHNS, CDR2 SASEGT. After removal of 4 bases from V and 5 bases from J, the junction contained 5 bases not matched to a gene. The CDR3 is 15 amino acids. PCR amplification relied on 60 Vbeta primers (plus 13 Jbeta primers). Method: immunoSEQ multiplex PCR; TCRdb's copy keeps in-frame clones and lacks some. The table has about 160,000 clones, roughly 82% seen once. As for the donors, each was a healthy bone marrow donor. This chain joins TRBV6-1 and TRBJ2-5; 12 bases fit TRBD2. This sequence was found in a woman aged 45 to 65 in good health and CMV-seropositive. The sequenced material came from PBMCs. The CDR3 region is CASSVYLAGGETQYF. In nucleotides, the CDR3 is TGTGCCAGCAGTGTTTATCTAGCGGGGGGGGAGACCCAGTACTTC.